This T cell receptor beta chain was obtained from a study of T cells in Graves' hyperthyroidism and ophthalmopathy. Amplification targeted TCR beta CDR3 regions from RNA transcripts. Using the HTBI primer set, a first-round RT-PCR was run on the TCR CDR3. From the multiplex PCR reads, TCRdb called clonotypes with MiXCR, one entry per CDR3 protein. The profile covers a few hundred thousand distinct CDR3 sequences, with under 60% appearing a single time and more than 7.5% taken by the ten largest. No ophthalmopathy progression within 18 months constituted stable Graves' hyperthyroidism. Clinical symptoms, serum thyroxine, TRAb, thyroid ultrasound and orbital computed tomography informed diagnoses. The table lists this clonotype with many counts. Its antigen is currently unknown. CDR1 and CDR2 from the germline V gene are DFQATT and SNEGSKA (reference sequence). V lost 2 bases and J 10 bases, leaving 20 bases between the germline ends. The CDR3 extends over 15 amino acids.

Study-wide findings and caveats: From stable hyperthyroidism, ophthalmopathy was set apart by a 13 V-J model. Expanded thyroid clonotypes (above 0.001) were mostly also found in blood.

This sequence joins TRBV20-1 and TRBJ1-4; D unresolved. This sequence was found in a woman between 18 and 30 years old with Graves' hyperthyroidism. The sample was peripheral blood or thyroid tissue (not recorded which). CDR3 DNA sequence: TGCAGTGCTAGATTTTTTTTGTCGGGGATCGGAAAACTGTTTTTT. Translated, it gives CSARFFLSGIGKLFF.